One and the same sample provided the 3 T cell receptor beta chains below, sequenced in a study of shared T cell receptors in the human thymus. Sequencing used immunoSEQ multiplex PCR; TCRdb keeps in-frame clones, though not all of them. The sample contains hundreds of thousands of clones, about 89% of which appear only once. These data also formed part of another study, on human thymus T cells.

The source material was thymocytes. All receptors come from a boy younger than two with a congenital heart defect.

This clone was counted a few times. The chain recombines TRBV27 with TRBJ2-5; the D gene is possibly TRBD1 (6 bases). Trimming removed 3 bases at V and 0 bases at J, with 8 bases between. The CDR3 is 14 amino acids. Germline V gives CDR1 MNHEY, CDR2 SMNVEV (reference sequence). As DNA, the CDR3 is TGTGCCAGCAGTTTGGGGGCGCACCAAGAGACCCAGTACTTC. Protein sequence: CASSLGAHQETQYF.

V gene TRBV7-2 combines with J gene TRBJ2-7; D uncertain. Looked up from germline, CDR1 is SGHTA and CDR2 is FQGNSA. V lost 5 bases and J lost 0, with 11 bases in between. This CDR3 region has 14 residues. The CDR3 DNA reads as TGTGCCAGCAGCCCCCCCGGTACCTCCTACGAGCAGTACTTC. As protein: CASSPPGTSYEQYF.

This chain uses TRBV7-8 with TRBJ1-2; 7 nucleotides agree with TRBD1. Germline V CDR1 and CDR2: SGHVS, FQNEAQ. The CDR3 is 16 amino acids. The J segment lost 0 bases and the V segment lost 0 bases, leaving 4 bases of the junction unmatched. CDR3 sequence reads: CASSLASGQANYGYTF. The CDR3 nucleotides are TGTGCCAGCAGCTTAGCTAGTGGACAGGCTAACTATGGCTACACCTTC.